These T cell receptor beta chains were read from a single sample in a study of shared clonotypes between healthy human individuals. Sequencing used immunoSEQ multiplex PCR; TCRdb keeps in-frame clones, though not all of them. The sample contains some 2.1 million clones, less than 95% of which appear only once. What was sequenced was naive CD8+ T cells sorted from blood. These receptors all stem from a man younger than 30 in good health. Each CDR3 is given with its conserved first and last residue. A D gene is named only where the DNA matches it firmly. Not every row has a clone size; where given, it reads once, few, many or a size class.

TRBJ2-3	TRBV7-9	TRBD1	.	TGTGCCAGCAGCTTAGTGAGCAGGGGGCCCTTCAACACAGATACGCAGTATTTT	CASSLVSRGPFNTDTQYF
TRBJ2-7	TRBV7-2	.	.	TGTGCCAGCAGCTCGGCAGGAGGGGGTTACTACGAGCAGTACTTC	CASSSAGGGYYEQYF
TRBJ2-1	TRBV5-1	.	.	TGCGCCAGCAGACCTTCCGACTGGGACAAGCAGTTCTTC	CASRPSDWDKQFF
TRBJ2-1	TRBV7-6	TRBD2	.	TGTGCCAGCAGCTTACCGTTAGCGGGTTTCTACAATGAGCAGTTCTTC	CASSLPLAGFYNEQFF
TRBJ1-5	TRBV11-2	TRBD1	.	TGTGCCAGCAGCCCGGGGGGGCGACAGGGGATTTATCAGCCCCAGCATTTT	CASSPGGRQGIYQPQHF
TRBJ2-5	TRBV27	TRBD2	.	TGTGCCAGCAGTCAAGAGCGGGGGGGCAGGGAGACCCAGTACTTC	CASSQERGGRETQYF
TRBJ1-2	TRBV9	.	few	TGTGCCAGCAGCGTGGGAGACAGTTTCTATGGCTACACCTTC	CASSVGDSFYGYTF
TRBJ2-1	TRBV5-6	.	once	TGTGCCACGGGCGTCAGCTCCTACAATGAGCAGTTCTTC	CATGVSSYNEQFF
TRBJ1-5	TRBV5-1	.	.	TGCGCCAGCAGCTTGGCCCCCGATAGCAATCAGCCCCAGCATTTT	CASSLAPDSNQPQHF
TRBJ2-6	TRBV19	.	.	TGTGCCACCGACGGGGGGCCTAGTGAACTCTCTGGGGCCAACGTCCTGACTTTC	CATDGGPSELSGANVLTF
TRBJ2-5	TRBV9	TRBD1	once	TGTGCCAGCAGCGTCTACTCCGGGACAGCAGAGACCCAGTACTTC	CASSVYSGTAETQYF
TRBJ1-2	TRBV28	.	.	TGTGCCAGCAGTTTGCGAAGCCTAGCATGGTATGGCTACACCTTC	CASSLRSLAWYGYTF
TRBJ1-6	TRBV2	.	few	TGTGCCAGCAGCCCGGCGGTCCCACTCCACTTT	CASSPAVPLHF
TRBJ1-1	TRBV5-4	TRBD1	.	TGTGCCAGCAGCTCCGGACAGGGCTTCCCCACTGAAGCTTTCTTT	CASSSGQGFPTEAFF
TRBJ2-7	TRBV7-6	TRBD2	.	TGTGCCAGCAGCTTCGGGGAAGGATGGCAGGCGGGGGTTTACGAGCAGTACTTC	CASSFGEGWQAGVYEQYF
TRBJ2-1	TRBV5-6	.	.	TGTGCCAGCAGCTTCGTCGTTAGAAGCGAGCAGTTCTTC	CASSFVVRSEQFF
TRBJ2-3	TRBV5-6	TRBD2	once	TGTGCCAGCAGCTTGGTTGTTAGCGGGGTCAGCACAGATACGCAGTATTTT	CASSLVVSGVSTDTQYF
TRBJ1-2	TRBV13	.	.	TGTGCCAGCAGCACAAGGACCGAGGGGAACTATGGCTACACCTTC	CASSTRTEGNYGYTF
TRBJ2-3	TRBV6-5	TRBD2	.	TGTGCCAGCAGTTATTTGGCTAGCGGAACCACAGATACGCAGTATTTT	CASSYLASGTTDTQYF
TRBJ2-6	TRBV7-9	.	.	TGTGCCAGCAGCCCGAACCCCCAGGCCGGGGCCAACGTCCTGACTTTC	CASSPNPQAGANVLTF
TRBJ1-5	TRBV28	.	.	TGTGCCAGCAGTTTTTTTGGGCCCTACGGGGGGAGCTTGGAGGGTCAGCCCCAGCATTTT	CASSFFGPYGGSLEGQPQHF
TRBJ1-2	TRBV25-1	.	.	TGTGCCAGCAGTGAGGGTCAGGGAATGGACTATGGCTACACCTTC	CASSEGQGMDYGYTF
TRBJ2-1	TRBV9	TRBD2	.	TGTGCCAGCAGCGCAGTAAGCGGGGGCTCCTACAATGAGCAGTTCTTC	CASSAVSGGSYNEQFF
TRBJ2-7	TRBV7-8	TRBD2	.	TGTGCCAGCAGCCCGGGACTAGCGGGAGTCAGCAGGGAGCAGTACTTC	CASSPGLAGVSREQYF
TRBJ2-7	TRBV7-9	TRBD1	once	TGTGCCAGCAGCCACTACAGGGGGAATGACTACGAGCAGTACTTC	CASSHYRGNDYEQYF
TRBJ2-5	TRBV30	.	.	TGTGCCTGGAGGCATGGGGTGGCGGCAAGGGGGGAGACCCAGTACTTC	CAWRHGVAARGETQYF
TRBJ2-1	TRBV30	TRBD1	.	TGTGCCTGGAGCGAGGGGGCTTTGAGCTCCTACAATGAGCAGTTCTTC	CAWSEGALSSYNEQFF
TRBJ2-1	TRBV5-6	.	.	TGTGCCAGCAGCTCGTGGGAGGTCGGTGAGCAGTTCTTC	CASSSWEVGEQFF